These 18 T cell receptor beta chains were sequenced from one sample in a study of monozygotic twins with inflammatory bowel disease. After re-calling the 5' RACE reads, TCRdb lists one entry per CDR3 protein, DNA absent. The sample totals over 130,000 distinct CDR3 sequences. Sequencing was performed on blood. The receptors shown here come from a human donor with ulcerative colitis or Crohn's disease, or a healthy co-twin of an affected twin (not recorded which).

The chain uses TRBV7-2 and TRBJ2-7; TCRdb returns TRBD1, unconfirmable since there is no DNA. CDR3 size: 14 residues. Looked up from germline, CDR1 is SGHTA and CDR2 is FQGNSA. This chain's CDR3 is CASSERQGGVDQYF.

The V call is TRBV7-9, the J call TRBJ2-3; TCRdb reports TRBD1, a call that lacks DNA to check it against. This CDR3 has 16 residues. The germline V gene has CDR1 SEHNR and CDR2 FQNEAQ (reference sequence). This CDR3 is CAIRSLGQEDTDTQYF. Using reference TRBV7-9 and TRBJ2-3 for the parts outside the CDR3, the full variable domain is DTGVSQNPRHKITKRGQNVTFRCDPISEHNRLYWYRQTLGQGPEFLTYFQNEAQLEKSRLLSDRFSAERPKGSFSTLEIQRTEQGDSAMYLCAIRSLGQEDTDTQYFGPGTRLTVL.

The CDR3 sequence: CSARFHRRTDTQYF. The V gene is TRBV20-1, the J gene TRBJ2-3. CDR3 length equals 14 residues. Germline V gives CDR1 DFQATT, CDR2 SNEGSKA (reference sequence).

V usage is TRBV19 and J usage is TRBJ2-2; checking the TCRdb D call of TRBD1 is not possible without DNA. This CDR3 contains 16 residues. Germline CDR1 LNHDA, CDR2 SQIVND (reference sequence). The CDR3 sequence is CASNPRAGRGTGELFF.

V and J are TRBV29-1 and TRBJ2-4. Germline V lookup: CDR1 SQVTM, CDR2 ANQGSEA. The CDR3 covers 14 residues. CDR3: CSVVPVAAKNIQYF.

V usage is TRBV7-2 and J usage is TRBJ2-2; with no DNA, the TCRdb D assignment of TRBD2 cannot be verified. In germline, CDR1 is SGHTA, CDR2 FQGNSA. This CDR3 region has 14 residues. CDR3 loop: CASSWDLNTGELFF.

The chain combines TRBV5-1 with TRBJ2-1; the D call of TRBD1 rests on TCRdb alone, since no DNA is present to check it. Germline CDR1 and CDR2: SGHRS and YFSETQ. This CDR3 is built from 15 residues. Here the CDR3 reads CASSLRQGNYNEQFF. The variable domain in full, completed from reference TRBV5-1 and TRBJ2-1, reads KAGVTQTPRYLIKTRGQQVTLSCSPISGHRSVSWYQQTPGQGLQFLFEYFSETQRNKGNFPGRFSGRQFSNSRSEMNVSTLELGDSALYLCASSLRQGNYNEQFFGPGTRLTVL.

The chain couples TRBV5-1 to TRBJ1-1; TCRdb's D call, TRBD1, is unchecked because there is no DNA. Germline V CDR1 and CDR2: SGHRS, YFSETQ. CDR3 length equals 16 residues. CDR3 in amino acids: CASSLRTGGLNTEAFF.

This chain links TRBV19 with TRBJ1-1; checking the TCRdb D call of TRBD1 is not possible without DNA. CDR1 and CDR2 (germline): LNHDA, SQIVND (reference sequence). The CDR3 has 15 residues. The CDR3 spells CASSILGQGATEAFF.

CDR3 amino acids: CASSLGIPQETQYF. V is TRBV7-7 and J is TRBJ2-5. The germline V gene encodes CDR1 SSHAT and CDR2 FNYEAQ (reference sequence). This CDR3 comprises 14 residues.

The CDR3 spells CAIGVGGPRGYTF. This chain links TRBV12-3 or TRBV12-4 with TRBJ1-2; the TRBD1 assignment by TCRdb is unverifiable without DNA. The CDR3 extends over 13 amino acids.

This CDR3 is CASSNTPGQSSYEQYF. V usage is TRBV19 and J usage is TRBJ2-7; TCRdb picks TRBD1, but there is no DNA to check that call. CDR3 length: 16 residues. Germline loops: CDR1 LNHDA, CDR2 SQIVND (reference sequence).

The CDR3: CASRNNRDGYTF. The gene calls are TRBV19 and TRBJ1-2; absent DNA, TCRdb's TRBD1 call cannot be checked. The germline gives CDR1 LNHDA, CDR2 SQIVND (reference sequence). The CDR3 has 12 amino acids. The variable domain in full, with the rest retrieved from reference TRBV19 and TRBJ1-2, is DGGITQSPKYLFRKEGQNVTLSCEQNLNHDAMYWYRQDPGQGLRLIYYSQIVNDFQKGDIAEGYSVSREKKESFPLTVTSAQKNPTAFYLCASRNNRDGYTFGSGTRLTVV.

This chain uses TRBV5-1 with TRBJ2-5. CDR3 size: 15 residues. Germline assignment: CDR1 SGHRS and CDR2 YFSETQ. CDR3 residues: CASTWSATYQETQYF.

V usage is TRBV12-3 or TRBV12-4 and J usage is TRBJ1-5. The CDR3 extends over 14 amino acids. CDR3 amino acids: CASSLRRSDQPQHF.

The J gene is TRBJ1-3, the V gene TRBV18. Germline values: CDR1 KGHSH, CDR2 LQKENI. The CDR3 contains 16 residues. CDR3 amino acids: CASSPGGGNSGNTMYF.

The chain recombines TRBV5-1 with TRBJ2-2; lacking DNA, the TRBD1 call made by TCRdb goes unchecked. This CDR3 contains 16 residues. The germline gives CDR1 SGHRS, CDR2 YFSETQ. The CDR3 loop is CASSSRAGSGTGELFF.

The chain carries TRBV6-2 or TRBV6-3 and TRBJ2-7; TCRdb calls TRBD2, which cannot be checked without DNA. The length of the CDR3 is 16 residues. Germline V CDR1 and CDR2: MNHEY, SVGEGT. The CDR3 reads CASSYSTRAWTYEQYF.